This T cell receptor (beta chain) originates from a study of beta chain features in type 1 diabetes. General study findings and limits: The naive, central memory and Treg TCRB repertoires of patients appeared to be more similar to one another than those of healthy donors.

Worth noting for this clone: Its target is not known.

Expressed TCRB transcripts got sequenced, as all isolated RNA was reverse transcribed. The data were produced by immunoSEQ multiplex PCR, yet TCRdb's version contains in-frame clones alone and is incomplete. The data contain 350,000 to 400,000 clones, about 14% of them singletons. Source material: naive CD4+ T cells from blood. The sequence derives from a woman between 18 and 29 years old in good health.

DNA for the CDR3: TGTGCCAGCAGGTCGGGACATCAAAGCTCCTACGAGCAGTACTTC. Translated, it gives CASRSGHQSSYEQYF. The genes are TRBV6-1 and TRBJ2-7; D may be TRBD1 (6 bases). Germline V gives CDR1 MNHNS, CDR2 SASEGT. The CDR3 extends over 15 amino acids. V was shortened by 6 bases and J by 0 bases, with 15 bases between the two germline ends.